A single sample is the source of the 4 T cell receptor beta chains below, sequenced in a study of identifying expanded T cells in peripheral blood. The method was immunoSEQ multiplex PCR; TCRdb's version includes in-frame clones alone and lacks a portion of them. The sample records about 130,000 clones, approximately 86% being singletons. Sample: blood. The origin of the receptors is a person aged 18 to 75 in good health.

This chain connects TRBV7-9 to TRBJ2-1; TRBD2 matches at 12 bases. CDR1 and CDR2 from the germline V gene are SEHNR and FQNEAQ (reference sequence). The V segment lost 3 bases and the J segment 6 bases; nucleotides outside the gene matches: 3. The CDR3 length is 15 residues. The CDR3 loop is CASSLPGLAGNEQFF. CDR3 DNA sequence: TGTGCCAGCAGCTTGCCGGGACTAGCGGGCAATGAGCAGTTCTTC.

In its sample, this clone was seen once. The chain joins TRBV11-2 to TRBJ2-3, with D tentatively TRBD1 (5 bases). This CDR3 has 16 amino acids. Trimming took off 4 bases at V and 2 bases at J, with 16 bases between the two ends. The germline gives CDR1 SGHAT, CDR2 FQNNGV. CDR3 sequence: CASSSFLSRATDTQYF. CDR3 coding DNA: TGTGCCAGCAGCTCCTTTTTATCCAGGGCCACAGATACGCAGTATTTT.

The chain uses TRBV28 and TRBJ2-1; D is possibly TRBD2 (5 bases). This CDR3 has 15 amino acids. The germline V gene has CDR1 MDHEN and CDR2 SYDVKM. V lost 5 bases and J 5 bases, leaving 16 bases between the germline ends. The CDR3 protein is CASSTPEGRNNEQFF. CDR3 in DNA: TGTGCCAGCAGTACCCCCGAGGGCCGGAACAATGAGCAGTTCTTC.

V is TRBV9 and J is TRBJ1-5, with 7 bases fitting TRBD1. Trimming at V came to 6 bases and at J to 7 bases, leaving 10 bases not matched to a gene. This CDR3 contains 14 residues. From germline, CDR1 is SGDLS and CDR2 YYNGEE. The CDR3 sequence: CASTEGQGGQPQHF. The CDR3, as DNA: TGTGCCAGCACCGAGGGGCAGGGGGGACAGCCCCAGCATTTT.